The source of this T cell receptor beta chain is a study of human T cells and chemical hapten exposure (dated by TCRdb to the early 2020s). Notes on the research overall: For sensitization, 2% DPC in acetone was applied to an approximately 2 cm by approximately 2 cm area of upper inner arm skin. Weekly therapeutic DPC doses were additionally applied to the scalp of patients throughout the approximately 23-week study period. Patch tests used Finn chambers with 0.01% DPC on the upper back, scored after 6 days by International Contact Dermatitis Research Group standards. Alopecia areata with under or over 50% scalp involvement, alopecia totalis and alopecia universalis were represented in the patient cohort, which was mostly female. Libraries were pooled for sequencing, and variation in per-sample TCR yields was attributed mainly to small differences in library volumes within the pool. This study followed changes in the peripheral blood TCR repertoire in vivo during primary and secondary sensitization of alopecia patients to the hapten diphenylcyclopropenone (DPC). Blood was sampled from patients pre-sensitization (week 0) and at 2, 6 and about 24 weeks after DPC sensitization. Blood for TCR sequencing was provided by twenty-nine alopecia patients at one to four time points (pre-sensitization, 2, 6 and 24 weeks).

The time point label, read with the paper, signifies: patch test 2, 6 weeks after DPC sensitization. Reading the label with the study, this specimen's treatment or condition is: therapeutic diphenylcyclopropenone sensitization with weekly scalp DPC. At every patch-test visit, the blood draw took place before the patch test was put on. Eligible patients were aged 18 to 70, diagnosed with alopecia, deemed suitable for DPC therapy, and excluded if pregnant. Total RNA was extracted from unfractionated whole blood that had been collected in Tempus Blood RNA tubes. Library prep was done by RACE. TCRdb records NextSeq 500 as the sequencer. During library preparation, unique molecular identifiers were attached to individual cDNA molecules so that TCRs could be counted in a quantitative, reproducible way. From each blood RNA sample, both TCR alpha and TCR beta chains were sequenced. Regarding the original processing steps: Samples had a median of roughly 100,000 TCRs, with a range from roughly 20,000 to 690,600. V, J and CDR3 annotation of the TCR reads was performed with the Decombinator software suite. For PS versus PT1 abundance plots, all samples were subsampled to the same number of TCRs (28,000). Expanded TCRs were defined as absent before sensitization and observed at least eight times at the 2-week time point. Through fastp at Q25 and MiXCR, TCRdb rebuilt clones from the public reads, retaining in-frame beta chains. Every entry covers one CDR3 protein and lists the most common genes and DNA from its rows. TCRdb, not the original authors, processed these V and J calls. Across this sample there are about 100,000 distinct CDR3 sequences, with over 9.5% seen only once. The ten largest clones take up 2.5% to 4% of the sample.

Points the paper makes about the study in general: No change with DPC sensitization was found in the number of TCRs above 1 in 1000 frequency, and no evidence of global repertoire structure alterations was found. Compared with pre-sensitization or healthy control sets, expanded TCRs formed significantly more large CDR3 similarity clusters, which is consistent with antigen-driven responses. Alopecia, a presumed autoimmune disease, was present in all patients, so the immune response of the patients might differ from that of healthy individuals. Repeated subsampling changed both the strength of the expansion versus patch-test correlation and the threshold at which that correlation became significant. The number of PT1 expanded TCRs positively correlated with patch test score, significant at thresholds 8, 16 and 32 but not 4.

Comment on this clonotype: Its binding antigen is unknown. Per-base quality was not reported, and no clone a single base away is much larger than it.

The V and J ends are trimmed by 6 bases and 6 bases, leaving 12 bases between them. Its CDR3 holds 12 amino acids, cysteine through phenylalanine. Of all the DNA, just the CDR3 is kept, 36 bases in frame from base 1. The sequence derives from a woman in her thirties or forties with alopecia areata. Some clones in this sample may be carry-over from other donors' samples. This sample comprised whole blood, obtained in connection with sensitization to the hapten diphenylcyclopropenone (DPC). The V gene is TRBV12-3 or TRBV12-4 and the J gene is TRBJ2-7; TRBD1 is possibly the D segment (5 matching bases). DNA sequence: TGTGCCAGCAGGCAGGGCTCTAGCGAGCAGTACTTC. Translated, this gives CASRQGSSEQYF.